One and the same sample provided the 20 T cell receptor beta chains below, sequenced in a study of shared clonotypes between healthy human individuals. Profiled with immunoSEQ multiplex PCR; TCRdb holds only in-frame clones, not every one. Of approximately 400,000 clones listed, about 96% are singletons. The specimen sequenced was memory CD8+ T cells sorted from blood. As for subset: CD45RO+ cells pooled with CCR7-negative TemRA cells. The origin of the receptors is a man aged 30 to 39 in good health.

The V gene is TRBV27, the J gene TRBJ1-2; the D is unclear. Trimming took off 6 bases at V and 0 bases at J, with 14 bases between the two ends. CDR3 length: 15 amino acids. From germline, CDR1 is MNHEY and CDR2 SMNVEV (reference sequence). The CDR3 here is CASSSLSGPNYGYTF. CDR3 sequence (DNA): TGTGCCAGCAGCTCCCTTTCGGGTCCTAACTATGGCTACACCTTC.

The chain carries TRBV6-5 and TRBJ1-2; D not resolved. From germline, CDR1 is MNHEY and CDR2 SVGAGI. V was shortened by 0 bases and J by 5 bases, with 13 bases between the two germline ends. The CDR3 is 15 amino acids. The CDR3, as DNA: TGTGCCAGCAGTTACTCGAGAACGGTGGGGTATGGCTACACCTTC. Its translation: CASSYSRTVGYGYTF.

This clone was recorded only once. CDR3 sequence (DNA): TGTGCCTGGAGTGAACCGGGACGAGAAGCTTTCTTT. Protein product: CAWSEPGREAFF. The V gene is TRBV30, the J gene TRBJ1-1; D perhaps matches TRBD1 (5 bases). Trimming took 1 base from V and 8 from J, leaving 11 bases between them. The CDR3 has 12 residues. Germline V gives CDR1 GTSNPN, CDR2 SVGIG (reference sequence).

For this clone: This sample includes further DNA sequences coding for the same CDR3. The chain couples TRBV7-2 to TRBJ2-7, with 10 bases that match TRBD2. The trim removed 4 bases at V and 0 bases at J, leaving 0 bases unmatched. Germline V gene lookup returns CDR1 SGHTA and CDR2 FQGNSA. CDR3 size: 14 residues. CDR3: CASSSSGSSYEQYF. The CDR3, as DNA: TGTGCCAGCAGCTCTAGCGGGAGCTCCTACGAGCAGTACTTC.

This chain uses TRBV10-3 with TRBJ2-3; possible D gene TRBD2, 6 bases. V gave up 8 bases and J gave up 0 bases, with 15 bases separating them. There are 15 residues in the CDR3. Germline V CDR1 and CDR2: ENHRY, SYGVKD. This chain's CDR3 is CAIGRFSGSTDTQYF. The CDR3 region has the DNA TGTGCCATCGGTCGTTTTAGCGGTAGCACAGATACGCAGTATTTT.

This rearrangement joins TRBV11-1 to TRBJ2-1; 10 bases line up with TRBD2. The ends lost 0 bases at V and 0 bases at J; junction bases unmatched: 5. CDR1 is SGHAT, CDR2 FQDESV, per germline (reference sequence). The CDR3 is 18 amino acids. CDR3 in amino acids: CASSLAGLARSSYNEQFF. The CDR3 DNA follows: TGTGCCAGCAGCTTAGCGGGACTAGCGCGCAGCTCCTACAATGAGCAGTTCTTC. The full variable domain, completed using reference TRBV11-1 and TRBJ2-1, is EAEVAQSPRYKITEKSQAVAFWCDPISGHATLYWYRQILGQGPELLVQFQDESVVDDSQLPKDRFSAERLKGVDSTLKIQPAELGDSAMYLCASSLAGLARSSYNEQFFGPGTRLTVL.

This clone showed up just once. Other DNA sequences in the same sample also yield this CDR3. CDR3 sequence (DNA): TGTGCCAGCAGTTACGCAGGCTACTATGGCTACACCTTC. Protein sequence: CASSYAGYYGYTF. The chain is built from TRBV6-5 and TRBJ1-2; unclear D gene. Trimming left V 2 bases short and J 3 bases short, with 7 bases between. Germline loops: CDR1 MNHEY, CDR2 SVGAGI. The length of the CDR3 is 13 residues.

V gene TRBV7-9 combines with J gene TRBJ2-3, with 8 bases lining up with TRBD1. The V and J ends lost 7 bases and 3 bases, in that order; junction bases with no gene match: 9. In germline, CDR1 is SEHNR, CDR2 FQNEAQ (reference sequence). The CDR3 sequence is 15 residues long. The CDR3 is CASILGQVGTDTQYF. CDR3 nucleotides: TGTGCCAGCATCTTGGGACAGGTGGGGACAGATACGCAGTATTTT.

The chain combines TRBV5-1 with TRBJ2-2; a possible D gene is TRBD2 (6 bases). The CDR3 length is 13 residues. CDR1 SGHRS and CDR2 YFSETQ come from the germline V gene. The ends were cut back, 3 bases at V and 5 bases at J, with 8 bases in the middle. The CDR3, as DNA: TGCGCCAGCAGCTGGAGCGGGACCGGGGAGCTGTTTTTT. Translation gives CASSWSGTGELFF.

The CDR3 DNA sequence: TGTGCCAGCAGCCTAGCGGGAGAGGGCTACGAGCAGTACTTC. Translation: CASSLAGEGYEQYF. The chain uses TRBV11-2 and TRBJ2-7; TRBD2 matches at 10 bases. The CDR3 contains 14 residues. J was trimmed by 3 bases and V by 5 bases; bases with no gene match: 4. From germline, CDR1 is SGHAT and CDR2 FQNNGV.

The chain carries TRBV20-1 and TRBJ2-5; 7 bases fit TRBD1. The CDR3 spans 11 residues. J lost 5 bases, V lost 4 bases, and 1 base had no gene match. Germline V lookup: CDR1 DFQATT, CDR2 SNEGSKA (reference sequence). The CDR3 DNA is TGCAGTGCTACGGACAGGGAGACCCAGTACTTC. Translating gives CSATDRETQYF.

This sequence joins TRBV28 and TRBJ2-7; the D gene is possibly TRBD2 (5 bases). V lost 2 bases, J lost 3 bases, and 11 bases lay in between. The CDR3 is 14 amino acids. Per the germline V gene, CDR1 is MDHEN and CDR2 is SYDVKM. CDR3 nucleotide sequence: TGTGCCAGCAGTTTAGCGGGCCTGGTCTACGAGCAGTACTTC. It encodes CASSLAGLVYEQYF.

This chain joins TRBV19 and TRBJ2-1; 14 bases match TRBD2. With 7 bases clipped from V and 9 bases from J, the junction kept 14 bases outside the gene matches. The CDR3 is 17 amino acids. Germline CDR1 is LNHDA and CDR2 is SQIVND (reference sequence). This chain's CDR3 is CASTSFPGLAGDIEQFF. Here the CDR3 DNA reads TGTGCCAGTACCTCTTTCCCGGGACTAGCGGGAGATATTGAGCAGTTCTTC.

The rearrangement links TRBV6-1 to TRBJ2-3, with D possibly being TRBD2 (6 bases). Trimming took 7 bases from V and 3 from J, leaving 11 bases between them. The germline V gene has CDR1 MNHNS and CDR2 SASEGT. The CDR3 consists of 13 residues. The CDR3 here is CASTKGRTDTQYF. CDR3 sequence (DNA): TGTGCCAGCACAAAAGGGAGGACAGATACGCAGTATTTT.

Of note for this clone: Within the sample, other DNA sequences also encode this same CDR3. V and J are TRBV5-1 and TRBJ2-7, with 10 bases that match TRBD1. The CDR3 length is 14 residues. The J segment lost 4 bases and the V segment lost 0 bases, leaving 1 base of the junction unmatched. The germline CDR1 and CDR2 sequences are SGHRS and YFSETQ. Here the CDR3 DNA reads TGCGCCAGCAGCTTGGGACAGGGGGCGTACGAGCAGTACTTC. This encodes CASSLGQGAYEQYF.

With respect to this clone: The junction does not match germline at one end; this may be a read error. The chain is built from TRBV4-1 and TRBJ1-2; D perhaps matches TRBD1 (6 bases). This CDR3 has 16 amino acids. Germline assignment: CDR1 MGHRA and CDR2 YSYEKL. The DNA of the CDR3 is TGCGCCAGCAGCCAAGATGGATACCAGGGGAACTACGGCTACACCTTC. Translated, it gives CASSQDGYQGNYGYTF.

The chain carries TRBV6-1 and TRBJ2-7; no definite D call. V gave up 1 base and J gave up 5 bases, with 9 bases separating them. The CDR3 runs to 13 residues. Germline V gene data show CDR1 as MNHNS and CDR2 as SASEGT. The CDR3 protein is CASSEDRTHEQYF. CDR3 in DNA: TGTGCCAGCAGTGAAGATCGCACACACGAGCAGTACTTC.

This chain links TRBV6-6 with TRBJ2-1, with 8 bases that match TRBD2. The J segment lost 10 bases and the V segment lost 3 bases, leaving 5 bases of the junction unmatched. Germline CDR1 reads MNHNY; CDR2 reads SVGAGI (reference sequence). The CDR3 runs to 13 residues. The CDR3 here is CASSYMPSGEQFF. CDR3 DNA: TGTGCCAGCAGTTATATGCCTAGCGGGGAGCAGTTCTTC.

A note on this clone: The sample carries other DNA sequences with the same CDR3. The V gene is TRBV19, the J gene TRBJ2-7; 7 bases fit TRBD2. V trimming: 3 bases; J trimming: 2 bases; junction bases outside the gene matches: 4. The CDR3 runs 14 residues. The germline V gene has CDR1 LNHDA and CDR2 SQIVND (reference sequence). Here the CDR3 reads CASSMGGGTYEQYF. CDR3 sequence (DNA): TGTGCCAGTAGTATGGGGGGAGGGACCTACGAGCAGTACTTC.

The gene calls are TRBV10-1 and TRBJ2-7, with unresolved D. V was pared by 0 bases and J by 0 bases, with 12 bases between. This CDR3 has 16 residues. CDR1 is WNHNN and CDR2 is SYGVQD in the germline V gene (reference sequence). The CDR3 loop is CASSESPVVSSYEQYF. CDR3 nucleotides: TGCGCCAGCAGTGAGTCTCCTGTGGTTAGCTCCTACGAGCAGTACTTC.